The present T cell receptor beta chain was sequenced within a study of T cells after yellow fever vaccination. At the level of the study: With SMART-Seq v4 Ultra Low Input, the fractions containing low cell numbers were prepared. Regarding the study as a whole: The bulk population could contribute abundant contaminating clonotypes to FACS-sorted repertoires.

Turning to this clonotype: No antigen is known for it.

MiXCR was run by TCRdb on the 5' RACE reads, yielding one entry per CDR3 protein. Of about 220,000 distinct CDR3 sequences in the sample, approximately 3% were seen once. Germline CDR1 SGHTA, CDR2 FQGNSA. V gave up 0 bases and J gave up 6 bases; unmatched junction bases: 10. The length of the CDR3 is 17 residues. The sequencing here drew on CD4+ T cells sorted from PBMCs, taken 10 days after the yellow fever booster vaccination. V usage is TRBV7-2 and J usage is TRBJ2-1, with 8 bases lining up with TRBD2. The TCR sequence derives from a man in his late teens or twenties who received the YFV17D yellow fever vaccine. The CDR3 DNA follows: TGTGCCAGCAGCTTAGCGGGTCTTTCGGGGGGGTTCAATGAGCAGTTCTTC. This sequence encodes CASSLAGLSGGFNEQFF.